This T cell receptor (beta chain) was sequenced during a study of CD8+CD57+ T cells in acquired aplastic anemia (dated by TCRdb to the late 2010s). With respect to the entire study: Extracted DNA from sorted CD4+ and CD8+ cells averaged approximately 3 ug, ranging from about 0.17 to 27.4 ug. An average of approximately 9.8 million reads for CD4+ cells and approximately 11 million reads for CD8+ cells was obtained from healthy donor samples.

On the study overall, not on this receptor specifically: Patients and healthy controls showed no significant difference in CD8+ Simpson's diversity (P=0.060). Around 30 CD8+ CDR3 sequences were shared between patients and controls but appeared highly expressed in patients and within their immunodominant clones.

The study deep-sequenced TCR repertoires of sorted CD4+ and CD8+ blood T cells from severe aplastic anemia patients and healthy subjects. Ficoll-Paque density gradient centrifugation was used to isolate peripheral blood mononuclear cells. CD4+ and CD8+ T cells were sorted by FACS or magnetic beads before DNA extraction. Genomic DNA served as template for TCR beta VDJ combination and CDR3 sequence profiling. TCR repertoire sequencing was run on an Illumina HiSeq 2000. In the paper's pipeline: Repertoire assessment relied on Simpson's diversity index, CDR3 size and DJ length profiles, and TRBV/TRBJ rearrangement plots. The immunodominant clone was defined as the most abundant DNA sequence in deep sequencing data. CDR3 amino acid sequences were checked for sharing across subjects and were also compared against the VDJdb database and published repertoires. TCRdb took the public reads, trimmed them with fastp at Q25, ran MiXCR for clone calling and kept in-frame beta chains. Identical CDR3 protein sequences are pooled into one entry, listed with their most common genes and DNA. The V and J calls reflect TCRdb's pipeline rather than the authors' work. Counted in this sample were around 150,000 distinct CDR3 sequences; more than 35% of them appeared once. 7.5% to 9.5% of the sample goes to the ten largest clones.

The CDR3 starts with the cysteine, ends with the phenylalanine, and has 15 residues. The sequence is cut down to CDR3 DNA, 45 bases in frame from base 1. The germline V gene yields KGHSY for CDR1 and FQNENV for CDR2. V and J lose 0 bases and 6 bases, and a span of 14 bases separates them. This clonotype showed up just a few times. Its antigen remains undetermined. No qualities accompany the bases; no much larger clone lies one base away. The source material was sorted CD4+, CD8+, or CD8+CD57+ T cells (not recorded which) from PBMCs. This TCR came from a human donor in good health, serving as a control. This sequence uses TRBV16 and TRBJ1-2; the D gene is possibly TRBD1, with 5 bases matching. The CDR3 is CASSQSTRAGNGYTF. The DNA sequence is as follows: TGTGCCAGCAGCCAATCGACCAGGGCAGGGAATGGCTACACCTTC.